This is a list of T cell receptor beta chains from one sample in a study of blood T cell repertoires in COVID-19. Repertoires were generated with immunoSEQ multiplex PCR, while TCRdb's copy carries only in-frame clones and drops some. Among fewer than 400,000 clones listed, around nine tenths were seen once. Sequenced material: PBMCs or T cells enriched from blood (not recorded which). The receptors were gathered from a man aged 60 to 75 who had recovered from COVID-19. Each CDR3 is given without its conserved first and last residue. The size of a clone is reported for some rows only, either as once, few or many, or as a class for expanded clones.

V gene	clone size	J gene	CDR3 protein
TRBV19	NA	TRBJ2-2	ASSIVAGAGELF
TRBV6-5	once	TRBJ1-2	ASTDRPFGYT
TRBV6-4	NA	TRBJ1-2	ASSDSGTADTLYGYT
TRBV5-4	NA	TRBJ1-1	ASSRREGNTEAF
TRBV5-1	few	TRBJ2-2	ASSLVQMNTGELF
TRBV6-2/TRBV6-3	NA	TRBJ2-1	ASSYVGRGVYNEQF
TRBV28	NA	TRBJ1-5	ASRTRGQGNQPQH
TRBV27	NA	TRBJ2-4	ASSATGTGGNIQY
TRBV2	NA	TRBJ1-2	ASSITGGVRGYT
TRBV6-1	NA	TRBJ2-2	ASSEGGGNTGELF
TRBV7-9	NA	TRBJ1-3	ASSSSGGNTIY
TRBV4-1	NA	TRBJ2-1	ASSQAGTTGSNEQF
TRBV5-6	NA	TRBJ2-7	ASSLGLAGNYEQY
TRBV7-2	few	TRBJ2-7	ASSLGVTGIEQY
TRBV7-6	NA	TRBJ2-7	ASSWKVAGKEGYEQY
TRBV3-1/TRBV3-2	NA	TRBJ2-2	ASSQVGGSNTGELF
TRBV19	NA	TRBJ2-4	ASSTGTSVTKNIQY
TRBV25-1	NA	TRBJ2-2	ASSLAGDTGELF
TRBV11-1	NA	TRBJ2-1	ASSLGGHNEQF
TRBV28	NA	TRBJ2-7	ASSFPKRTADYEQY
TRBV9	NA	TRBJ1-2	ASSSLDRVGT
TRBV15	NA	TRBJ2-1	ATSRDRRTGNNEQF
TRBV6-4	few	TRBJ1-5	ASSDFGGGDQPQH
TRBV30	NA	TRBJ1-1	AWRRQGLAEAF
TRBV14	NA	TRBJ2-1	ASSRRTGSYNEQF
TRBV15	NA	TRBJ2-1	ATSRDQAIGLAGVYNEQF
TRBV19	NA	TRBJ2-5	ASTNSRQGDQY
TRBV7-3	NA	TRBJ2-2	ASSYGLAGGTGELF
TRBV19	NA	TRBJ1-3	ASSNTNSGNTIY
TRBV13	NA	TRBJ1-6	ASSSRWGHNSPLH
TRBV24-1	NA	TRBJ2-7	ATSAPPSYEQY
TRBV6-4	NA	TRBJ2-3	ASSEPLTTRDYRRVDTQY
TRBV7-2	NA	TRBJ2-1	ASSMGPYYAANEQF
TRBV7-8	once	TRBJ1-2	ASSPRQGNGYT
TRBV7-2	NA	TRBJ1-6	ASSPRQGAYNSPLH
TRBV27	NA	TRBJ2-7	ASSLGPSGRGEQY
TRBV28	NA	TRBJ1-6	ASRSSGGTGDRSYNSPLH
TRBV11-3	NA	TRBJ2-7	ASTQRTPGLAETYEQY
TRBV28	NA	TRBJ2-7	ASSLGGYGREQY
TRBV6-5	NA	TRBJ1-2	ASSKQGYGYT
TRBV20-1	NA	TRBJ1-5	SASRRNQPQH
TRBV6-5	NA	TRBJ2-1	ASSYRGLAEYNEQF
TRBV5-1	NA	TRBJ2-1	ASSLGSQGNEQF
TRBV2	NA	TRBJ1-5	ASRPGTGGGNQPQH
TRBV7-9	once	TRBJ1-2	ASSLRDRGRAYGYT
TRBV5-1	NA	TRBJ2-7	ASSYGTGLYEQY